This is a list of T cell receptor beta chains from one sample in a study of blood T cell repertoires in COVID-19. Libraries were prepared by immunoSEQ multiplex PCR; TCRdb keeps only in-frame clonotypes and omits some of them. The sample yields 300,000 to 350,000 clones, roughly 90% seen once. The sequencing input was PBMCs or T cells enriched from blood (not recorded which). The receptor set was obtained from a woman aged 30 to 39 who had recovered from COVID-19. CDR3s include the opening cysteine and the closing phenylalanine or tryptophan. A D gene is named only where the DNA matches it firmly. Only part of the rows carry a size: once, few, many, or a class if the clone is expanded.

-	TRBV6-5	-	TRBJ1-5	TGTGCCAGCAGGAATTCACAGGGAGTAGGCCAGCCCCAGCATTTT	CASRNSQGVGQPQHF
TRBD1	TRBV11-2	few	TRBJ1-1	TGTGCCAGCAGTCAACAGGGGGCCTTATTTAACACTGAAGCTTTCTTT	CASSQQGALFNTEAFF
-	TRBV6-1	-	TRBJ1-1	TGTGCCAGCAGTGAAATGAGCGAGAACACTGAAGCTTTCTTT	CASSEMSENTEAFF
-	TRBV12-3/TRBV12-4	few	TRBJ1-1	TGTGCCAGCAGTTGGACAGAAAACACTGAAGCTTTCTTT	CASSWTENTEAFF
TRBD1	TRBV27	-	TRBJ2-1	TGTGCCAGCAGTCCAGCCCGGACAGGGGGCTACAATGAGCAGTTCTTC	CASSPARTGGYNEQFF
TRBD1	TRBV19	few	TRBJ1-1	TGTGCCAGTAGTATTTCCTCGGGACAGGGTCGGACTGAAGCTTTCTTT	CASSISSGQGRTEAFF
-	TRBV2	few	TRBJ2-5	TGTGCCAGCCTCGGGGAAGAGACCCAGTACTTC	CASLGEETQYF
TRBD1	TRBV20-1	-	TRBJ1-6	TGCAGTGCTAGTACGGGACAGGGAGGTCATTCACCCCTCCACTTT	CSASTGQGGHSPLHF
-	TRBV24-1	-	TRBJ2-3	TGTGCCACCAGTGAACGTCGAGGGGGAGCAGATACGCAGTATTTT	CATSERRGGADTQYF
TRBD2	TRBV6-5	-	TRBJ2-1	TGTGCCAGCAGGGGGACTAGCGGGGGCCGCGAGCAGTTCTTC	CASRGTSGGREQFF
TRBD1	TRBV5-4	-	TRBJ2-6	TGTGCCAGCAGGGCCGGGACAGGGTTCTCTGGGGCCAACGTCCTGACTTTC	CASRAGTGFSGANVLTF
TRBD1	TRBV11-2	-	TRBJ1-1	TGTGCCAGCAGCTACAGGGGGATGAACACTGAAGCTTTCTTT	CASSYRGMNTEAFF
-	TRBV5-1	-	TRBJ1-6	TGCGCCAGCAGCTTGGGTCCAGGGCTTAATAATTCACCCCTCCACTTT	CASSLGPGLNNSPLHF
-	TRBV2	-	TRBJ1-5	TGTGCCAGCAGTGAAGGTGACAGTTCTAATCAGCCCCAGCATTTT	CASSEGDSSNQPQHF
-	TRBV6-2/TRBV6-3	few	TRBJ1-5	TGTGCCAGCAGTCCCCGGGGTTACAATCAGCCCCAGCATTTT	CASSPRGYNQPQHF
TRBD1	TRBV30	-	TRBJ2-6	TGTGCCCTCCACCGGGACAGGGTACTCTCTGGGGCCAACGTCCTGACTTTC	CALHRDRVLSGANVLTF
-	TRBV27	-	TRBJ2-4	TGTGCCAGCAGTTTAAACCGAGAGGGAGCCAAAAACATTCAGTACTTC	CASSLNREGAKNIQYF
-	TRBV7-8	-	TRBJ1-5	TGTGCCAGCAGCTTAGGGGGCCGGAGCCAGCCCCAGCATTTT	CASSLGGRSQPQHF
-	TRBV18	-	TRBJ2-5	TGTGCCAGCTCACCACCGTCGGGGGAAGAGACCCAGTACTTC	CASSPPSGEETQYF
-	TRBV12-3/TRBV12-4	-	TRBJ2-7	TGTGCCAGCAGTTTCGGACAGCCCTACGAGCAGTACTTC	CASSFGQPYEQYF
TRBD1	TRBV2	-	TRBJ1-5	TGTGCCAGCAGTGAGGACAGGGCAGGCAATCAGCCCCAGCATTTT	CASSEDRAGNQPQHF
-	TRBV29-1	-	TRBJ1-2	TGCAGCGCTGTCGTGTCCATCGGCTATGGCTACACCTTC	CSAVVSIGYGYTF
TRBD1	TRBV5-1	-	TRBJ1-3	TGCGCCAGCAGCGAGGACAGGGGGGGAAACACCATATATTTT	CASSEDRGGNTIYF
-	TRBV5-4	few	TRBJ2-1	TGTGCCAGCAGCCCGGGGGGACAGGCCTTTTCCTACAATGAGCAGTTCTTC	CASSPGGQAFSYNEQFF
TRBD1	TRBV6-5	-	TRBJ1-4	TGTGCCAGCAATCCAAGCAGGGGGCGTGAAAAACTGTTTTTT	CASNPSRGREKLFF
-	TRBV9	-	TRBJ2-7	TGTGCCAGCAGCCCCGGGGTGGGGGGGGCTGAGCAGTACTTC	CASSPGVGGAEQYF
-	TRBV4-1	-	TRBJ2-4	TGCGCCAGCAGCCAAGTCGGTGGGGCGGTGGACAAAAACATTCAGTACTTC	CASSQVGGAVDKNIQYF
-	TRBV11-2	-	TRBJ2-1	TGTGCCAGCAGCTTAGACGTAGTCGGTGAGCAGTTCTTC	CASSLDVVGEQFF
TRBD1	TRBV27	-	TRBJ2-7	TGTGCCAGCAGTTCCCCCTCAGGGGGCAGATCCTACGAGCAGTACTTC	CASSSPSGGRSYEQYF
TRBD1	TRBV14	-	TRBJ2-1	TGTGCCAGCAGCCAAGAAACGGGGACAGGCCGCAGTGAGCAGTTCTTC	CASSQETGTGRSEQFF